Listed below are T cell receptor beta chains from one sample, sequenced in a study of cytomegalovirus exposure and HLA in healthy donors. TCRdb's table, derived via immunoSEQ multiplex PCR, lists solely in-frame clones and lacks some. Among approximately 130,000 clones listed, about 79% were seen once. Sequencing was performed on PBMCs. Source of these receptors: a female donor in good health and CMV-seropositive. CDR3s include the opening cysteine and the closing phenylalanine or tryptophan. A D gene is named only where the DNA matches it firmly. Not every row has a clone size; where given, it reads once, few, many or a size class.

D gene: TRBD1; CDR3 length: 14; J gene: TRBJ2-7; V gene: TRBV5-1; clone size: NA; CDR3 protein: CASSVRDSHYEQYF; CDR3 DNA: TGCGCCAGCAGCGTCCGGGACAGTCACTACGAGCAGTACTTC
D gene: TRBD1; CDR3 length: 14; J gene: TRBJ2-5; V gene: TRBV2; clone size: NA; CDR3 protein: CASSDRAVQETQYF; CDR3 DNA: TGTGCCAGTTCGGACAGGGCAGTCCAAGAGACCCAGTACTTC
D gene: NA; CDR3 length: 14; J gene: TRBJ2-7; V gene: TRBV2; clone size: NA; CDR3 protein: CASSDRTGSYEQYF; CDR3 DNA: TGTGCCAGCAGTGACAGAACGGGGTCCTACGAGCAGTACTTC
D gene: NA; CDR3 length: 13; J gene: TRBJ1-5; V gene: TRBV18; clone size: few; CDR3 protein: CASSPDRHQPQHF; CDR3 DNA: TGTGCCAGCTCACCAGACCGACACCAGCCCCAGCATTTT
D gene: TRBD1; CDR3 length: 17; J gene: TRBJ1-5; V gene: TRBV5-1; clone size: NA; CDR3 protein: CASSPGTGGTSNQPQHF; CDR3 DNA: TGCGCCAGCAGCCCCGGGACAGGAGGGACTAGCAATCAGCCCCAGCATTTT
D gene: NA; CDR3 length: 14; J gene: TRBJ1-5; V gene: TRBV28; clone size: NA; CDR3 protein: CASSFSGFGQPQHF; CDR3 DNA: TGTGCCAGCAGTTTTTCGGGGTTCGGTCAGCCCCAGCATTTT
D gene: NA; CDR3 length: 13; J gene: TRBJ1-2; V gene: TRBV14; clone size: few; CDR3 protein: CASSPQGNYGYTF; CDR3 DNA: TGTGCCAGCAGTCCGCAGGGGAACTATGGCTACACCTTC
D gene: TRBD1; CDR3 length: 18; J gene: TRBJ1-3; V gene: TRBV18; clone size: NA; CDR3 protein: CASSPTASGTASGNTIYF; CDR3 DNA: TGTGCCAGCTCACCCACCGCATCCGGGACAGCCTCTGGAAACACCATATATTTT
D gene: TRBD1; CDR3 length: 14; J gene: TRBJ1-4; V gene: TRBV29-1; clone size: NA; CDR3 protein: CSVGAGTGNEKLFF; CDR3 DNA: TGCAGCGTTGGGGCCGGGACAGGAAATGAAAAACTGTTTTTT
D gene: NA; CDR3 length: 15; J gene: TRBJ1-3; V gene: TRBV10-3; clone size: few; CDR3 protein: CAISESSFSGNTIYF; CDR3 DNA: TGTGCCATCAGTGAGTCGAGTTTTTCCGGAAACACCATATATTTT
D gene: NA; CDR3 length: 15; J gene: TRBJ1-3; V gene: TRBV4-1; clone size: few; CDR3 protein: CASSRALSGGNTIYF; CDR3 DNA: TGCGCCAGCAGCCGGGCCCTTTCGGGAGGAAACACCATATATTTT
D gene: NA; CDR3 length: 15; J gene: TRBJ2-3; V gene: TRBV7-3; clone size: NA; CDR3 protein: CASSLSRSSTDTQYF; CDR3 DNA: TGTGCCAGCAGCTTAAGCAGGTCTAGCACAGATACGCAGTATTTT
D gene: TRBD1; CDR3 length: 18; J gene: TRBJ2-7; V gene: TRBV27; clone size: NA; CDR3 protein: CASSALQFRDRGAYEQYF; CDR3 DNA: TGTGCCAGCAGTGCCTTACAATTCCGGGACAGGGGAGCCTACGAGCAGTACTTC
D gene: TRBD2; CDR3 length: 13; J gene: TRBJ2-2; V gene: TRBV19; clone size: NA; CDR3 protein: CATGGSGTGELFF; CDR3 DNA: TGTGCGACGGGCGGGAGTGGTACCGGGGAGCTGTTTTTT
D gene: NA; CDR3 length: 13; J gene: TRBJ2-7; V gene: TRBV7-9; clone size: NA; CDR3 protein: CASSRGASYEQYF; CDR3 DNA: TGTGCCAGCAGCCGGGGGGCTTCCTACGAGCAGTACTTC
D gene: NA; CDR3 length: 13; J gene: TRBJ1-2; V gene: TRBV7-2; clone size: NA; CDR3 protein: CASSLPGVVGYTF; CDR3 DNA: TGTGCCAGCAGCTTACCAGGGGTAGTTGGCTACACCTTC
D gene: TRBD2; CDR3 length: 17; J gene: TRBJ2-5; V gene: TRBV4-2; clone size: once; CDR3 protein: CASSQGGLSGRGETQYF; CDR3 DNA: TGTGCCAGCAGCCAAGGGGGCTTGAGCGGGAGAGGGGAGACCCAGTACTTC
D gene: NA; CDR3 length: 14; J gene: TRBJ1-4; V gene: TRBV5-4; clone size: NA; CDR3 protein: CASRQDRNNEKLFF; CDR3 DNA: TGTGCCAGCAGACAAGACAGAAATAATGAAAAACTGTTTTTT
D gene: TRBD1; CDR3 length: 13; J gene: TRBJ1-1; V gene: TRBV6-5; clone size: NA; CDR3 protein: CASSPGGNTEAFF; CDR3 DNA: TGTGCCAGCAGTCCAGGGGGGAACACTGAAGCTTTCTTT
D gene: TRBD1; CDR3 length: 13; J gene: TRBJ2-5; V gene: TRBV19; clone size: few; CDR3 protein: CATSGTGLETQYF; CDR3 DNA: TGTGCCACCTCCGGGACAGGGCTGGAGACCCAGTACTTC
D gene: TRBD1; CDR3 length: 15; J gene: TRBJ1-4; V gene: TRBV5-1; clone size: NA; CDR3 protein: CASSFRGQGGEKLFF; CDR3 DNA: TGCGCCAGCAGCTTCCGGGGACAGGGGGGAGAAAAACTGTTTTTT
D gene: TRBD1; CDR3 length: 14; J gene: TRBJ2-2; V gene: TRBV29-1; clone size: NA; CDR3 protein: CSATDRGPTGELFF; CDR3 DNA: TGCAGCGCCACCGACAGGGGTCCAACCGGGGAGCTGTTTTTT
D gene: NA; CDR3 length: 15; J gene: TRBJ2-1; V gene: TRBV9; clone size: NA; CDR3 protein: CASSVGLGAPNEQFF; CDR3 DNA: TGTGCCAGCAGCGTAGGACTAGGAGCGCCCAATGAGCAGTTCTTC
D gene: NA; CDR3 length: 16; J gene: TRBJ2-6; V gene: TRBV5-1; clone size: NA; CDR3 protein: CASSRPQGSGANVLTF; CDR3 DNA: TGCGCCAGCAGCAGACCACAGGGTTCTGGGGCCAACGTCCTGACTTTC
D gene: TRBD1; CDR3 length: 15; J gene: TRBJ1-4; V gene: TRBV30; clone size: NA; CDR3 protein: CAFGDRGKIVEKLFF; CDR3 DNA: TGTGCTTTCGGCGACAGGGGTAAGATTGTCGAAAAACTGTTTTTT
D gene: TRBD1; CDR3 length: 12; J gene: TRBJ2-7; V gene: TRBV29-1; clone size: NA; CDR3 protein: CSGTGATYEQYF; CDR3 DNA: TGCAGCGGGACAGGCGCAACCTACGAGCAGTACTTC
D gene: TRBD1; CDR3 length: 14; J gene: TRBJ2-7; V gene: TRBV6-5; clone size: once; CDR3 protein: CASSYSRGPYEQYF; CDR3 DNA: TGTGCCAGCAGTTACTCTAGGGGGCCCTACGAGCAGTACTTC
D gene: TRBD1; CDR3 length: 17; J gene: TRBJ2-1; V gene: TRBV5-1; clone size: few; CDR3 protein: CASSLGQGNRVWNEQFF; CDR3 DNA: TGCGCCAGCAGCTTGGGACAGGGGAATAGGGTGTGGAATGAGCAGTTCTTC
D gene: NA; CDR3 length: 13; J gene: TRBJ2-7; V gene: TRBV6-6; clone size: NA; CDR3 protein: CASSRGTPYEQYF; CDR3 DNA: TGTGCCAGCAGCCGCGGGACTCCCTACGAGCAGTACTTC